The present entry profiles one T cell receptor (beta chain) with its context. As yet, its antigen is unknown. Trimming stripped 0 bases from V and 2 bases from J, with 9 bases between. Germline V gives CDR1 SGHDT, CDR2 YYEEEE. The CDR3 sequence is 15 residues long. This sample was taken from a study of beta chain features in type 1 diabetes. The study reverse transcribed the entire isolated RNA, so it sequenced expressed TCRB transcripts. Clones were sequenced by immunoSEQ multiplex PCR, and TCRdb holds only the in-frame ones, with some missing. The sample holds about 900,000 clones; roughly 15% are singletons and the top ten take about 0.025%. Study-wide findings and caveats: For patients and controls alike, PCR might favor shorter templates to the same degree. cDNA-based sequencing might over-represent cells highly expressing TCR.

V is TRBV5-6 and J is TRBJ2-4; the D gene could be TRBD1 or TRBD2 (5 bases each). Sequenced sample: naive CD4+ T cells from blood. This clonotype originated in a woman aged 18-29 years in good health. In DNA, the CDR3 is TGTGCCAGCAGCTTGGTTGGGGGATCCAAAAACATTCAGTACTTC. The encoded protein is CASSLVGGSKNIQYF.